This TCR beta chain emerged from a study of blood T cell repertoires in COVID-19. Study context: Sites across the United States, Italy and Spain contributed samples from acute and convalescent COVID-19. The cDNA or gDNA used as material had been derived from T cells, B-cell-depleted T cells, or PBMCs.

Germline CDR1 LGHNA, CDR2 YSLEER. V lost 3 bases, J lost 1 base, and 11 bases lay in between. This CDR3 contains 15 residues. As originally analysed: From reference gene primer amplification, estimates of nucleated cell counts were derived. Sequencing was performed with immunoSEQ multiplex PCR; in TCRdb, only in-frame clones are kept and a portion is missing. Clone size and the V and J calls come from that table; the DNA yielded D and trimming. Here the sample spans tens of thousands of clones, 90% being singletons. The material sequenced was peripheral blood. V usage is TRBV4-3 and J usage is TRBJ2-3; D is perhaps TRBD1 (5 bases). This clonotype originated in a human donor in a cohort sampled during active COVID-19. The CDR3 reads CASSQTQGGTDTQYF. CDR3 DNA sequence: TGCGCCAGCAGCCAGACCCAAGGGGGCACAGATACGCAGTATTTT.